These 10 T cell receptor beta chains came from one sample sequenced in a study of blood T cell repertoires in COVID-19. Only in-frame clones appear in the TCRdb table, and some are missing; sequencing was by immunoSEQ multiplex PCR. The table has tens of thousands of clones, about four fifths seen once. Material: peripheral blood. These receptors came from a man between 65 and 85 years old with acute or convalescent COVID-19.

This chain connects TRBV7-3 to TRBJ2-1; D remains unclear. Germline CDR1 is SGHTA and CDR2 is FQGTGA. The CDR3 spans 13 residues. V lost 6 bases and J 4 bases, leaving 10 bases between the germline ends. CDR3 region: CASRLNLYNEQFF. CDR3 sequence (DNA): TGTGCCAGCAGACTCAATCTATACAATGAGCAGTTCTTC.

This clone was detected only a few times. The chain recombines TRBV7-8 with TRBJ2-1; 10 bases align to TRBD2. V dropped 6 bases and J dropped 8; count of bases not matched to a gene: 7. Germline-derived CDR1 and CDR2 are SGHVS and FQNEAQ. The CDR3 runs to 14 residues. The CDR3 bases are TGTGCCAGCAGGCCAGGGACTAGCGCGGATGAGCAGTTCTTC. Amino acids: CASRPGTSADEQFF.

The chain employs TRBV13 and TRBJ2-2, with 11 bases lining up with TRBD2. This CDR3 contains 15 residues. Looked up from germline, CDR1 is PRHDT and CDR2 is FYEKMQ (reference sequence). With 5 bases clipped from V and 9 bases from J, the junction kept 8 bases outside the gene matches. CDR3 nucleotide sequence: TGTGCCAGCAGCCCGACTAGCGGGAAGGCTCGGGAGCTGTTTTTT. Its translation is CASSPTSGKARELFF.

The rearrangement links TRBV5-3 to TRBJ2-1; no reliable D call. TRBV5-3 is noted as an ORF with a role that remains uncertain. Trimming left V 0 bases short and J 4 bases short, with 11 bases between. The CDR3 length is 15 residues. The CDR3 sequence: CARSLASVDYNEQFF. In DNA form, the CDR3 reads TGTGCCAGAAGCTTGGCCAGCGTAGATTACAATGAGCAGTTCTTC.

The chain joins TRBV5-1 to TRBJ1-4; maybe TRBD1 (6 bases). Germline CDR1 is SGHRS and CDR2 is YFSETQ. V lost 0 bases, J lost 4 bases, and 13 bases lay in between. The CDR3 totals 16 residues. The CDR3 region has the DNA TGCGCCAGCAGCTTGGCCCGGGGGGGCGATAATGAAAAACTGTTTTTT. This codes for CASSLARGGDNEKLFF.

V and J are TRBV5-1 and TRBJ2-3; no definite D call. Germline V lookup: CDR1 SGHRS, CDR2 YFSETQ. Trimming shortened V by 3 bases and J by 2 bases, and 10 bases separated the two germline ends. The CDR3 has 14 amino acids. CDR3 region: CASSSNLPTDTQYF. The CDR3 DNA follows: TGCGCCAGCAGCTCAAATCTACCCACAGATACGCAGTATTTT.

The rearrangement joins TRBV7-3 to TRBJ1-4; 7 bases fit TRBD1. Germline V gives CDR1 SGHTA, CDR2 FQGTGA. V trimming: 9 bases; J trimming: 7 bases; junction bases outside the gene matches: 8. This CDR3 is 13 amino acids long. Here the CDR3 reads CARTPWTGEKLFF. The DNA for the CDR3 is TGTGCCAGGACCCCCTGGACAGGTGAAAAACTGTTTTTT.

The chain links TRBV20-1 to TRBJ2-1; D possibly corresponds to TRBD2 (5 bases). Germline V CDR1 and CDR2: DFQATT, SNEGSKA (reference sequence). The germline V and J ends were trimmed by 3 bases and 4 bases, with 10 bases remaining between them. CDR3 length equals 13 residues. This CDR3 reads CSASTAAYNEQFF. The CDR3 coding sequence is TGCAGTGCTAGTACAGCGGCGTACAATGAGCAGTTCTTC.

The chain combines TRBV13 with TRBJ2-2; 9 bases align to TRBD2. The CDR3 has 16 amino acids. Germline values: CDR1 PRHDT, CDR2 FYEKMQ (reference sequence). The ends lost 5 bases at V and 6 bases at J; junction bases unmatched: 10. CDR3 region: CASSLTGAGGPGELFF. CDR3 nucleotide sequence: TGTGCCAGCAGCCTAACCGGGGCGGGAGGGCCCGGGGAGCTGTTTTTT.

The rearrangement uses TRBV5-5 and TRBJ2-2; weak D call: TRBD1 (6 bases). V lost 3 bases and J 3 bases, leaving 15 bases between the germline ends. The CDR3 has 16 residues. Per the germline V gene, CDR1 is SGHKS and CDR2 is YYEKEE (reference sequence). The CDR3 sequence: CASSSTGTLYTGELFF. The CDR3 nucleotides read TGTGCCAGCAGCTCGACCGGGACACTCTACACCGGGGAGCTGTTTTTT.